This TCR beta chain was retrieved from a study of tumor and adjacent non-tumor tissue in lung cancer. Across the study: The cohort had about a dozen adenocarcinoma, a couple of squamous cell and 1 small cell patients. Patients were aged about 30 to 85, 9 to 10 men and about 5 women, stage I to III. Each sample yielded around 4 million productive TCRbeta reads on average.

This CDR3 region has 17 residues. V lost 2 bases to trimming and J lost 8 bases; unmatched junction nucleotides: 17. Germline V CDR1 and CDR2: MNHEY, SVGAGI. TCRbeta libraries were built with three rounds of nested PCR, modified from ARM-PCR. TCRdb independently ran MiXCR on the multiplex PCR reads; one entry per CDR3 protein. The sample lists around 210,000 distinct CDR3 sequences; 71% were seen once. No cell sorting was done before RNA was extracted from the tissue. Newly diagnosed lung cancer patients had thoracic surgery in China, August–November 2014, without prior chemotherapy. The TCR was taken from a man aged 55 to 70 with non-small cell lung cancer. The chain links TRBV6-5 to TRBJ1-1; 7 bases line up with TRBD1. The sample consisted of lung tumor tissue. The CDR3 loop reads CASSYRDSEGPAAEAFF. The CDR3 DNA reads TGTGCCAGCAGTTACCGGGACAGCGAGGGCCCCGCAGCCGAAGCTTTCTTT.